This T cell receptor beta chain was sequenced for a study of shared clonotypes between healthy human individuals. General study findings and limits: Sampling involved blood alone; tissue repertoires likely differ. Despite large depth, sorted-subset datasets appeared incompletely sequenced.

A remark on this clone: Its target is not known.

From germline, CDR1 is MNHNS and CDR2 SASEGT. The CDR3 has 14 residues. Unmatched junction bases numbered 3, after V lost 1 base and J lost 5 bases. CD45RO-negative cells were positively selected for CCR7, leaving out terminally differentiated effector memory CD45RA+ cells. The protocol was immunoSEQ multiplex PCR, while the TCRdb copy is restricted to in-frame clones and leaves out a portion. The table lists some 2.1 million clones, roughly 95% of them singletons. The sequenced material came from naive CD8+ T cells sorted from blood. The rearrangement links TRBV6-1 to TRBJ1-1; 8 bases fit TRBD1. This TCR came from a man aged 18 to 30 in good health. CDR3 nucleotides: TGTGCCAGCAGTGAAGACAGGGGGACAACTGAAGCTTTCTTT. Translation gives CASSEDRGTTEAFF.